This T cell receptor (beta chain) was sequenced for a study of breast tumors, draining lymph nodes, adjacent tissues. The study's findings and limits: Tumors had less TCR diversity than lymph nodes, more than nontumor tissue. Data fit most tumor T cells coming from lymph node, expanding in tumor. Tumor and nontumor repertoires were significantly more similar in luminal-like than in basal-like breast cancer. Data only fit, rather than demonstrated, lymph node origin of most tumor T cells.

TCRdb re-called the multiplex PCR reads with MiXCR, one entry per CDR3 protein. The sample lists under 250,000 distinct CDR3 sequences, roughly 32% occurring once. This clonotype has at least ten counts. Its specificity is not known. Breast cancer patients provided tissue from their axillary draining lymph nodes. The germline CDR1 and CDR2 sequences are DFQATT and SNEGSKA (reference sequence). The CDR3 has 13 residues. V was trimmed by 6 bases and J by 3 bases, leaving 15 bases between them. The sequencing input was axillary lymph node tissue. The chain combines TRBV20-1 with TRBJ2-7, with TRBD1 as a possible D gene (6 bases). The clonotype originates from a female donor with breast cancer. Some clones in this sample may be carry-over from other donors' samples. CDR3: CSATTPQGYEQYF. The CDR3 nucleotides read TGCAGTGCAACAACCCCACAGGGCTACGAGCAGTACTTC.